The 32 T cell receptor beta chains below were found in one sample sequenced in a study of blood T cells in healthy people across ages (dated by TCRdb to between 2014 and 2017). Library preparation employed 5' RACE. These reads were obtained on an Illumina HiSeq 2500. A second PCR of roughly 7 to 11 cycles was performed with a sample-barcoded 5' primer and a J-beta primer mix. TCRdb's own reprocessing of the public reads used fastp at Q25 and MiXCR and kept productive beta chains. Identical CDR3 proteins give one entry, which carries the most common genes and DNA. In all, the sample holds roughly 1.7 million distinct CDR3 sequences, and around 36% of those were seen once. Of the sample, about 11% is held by the ten largest clones. The sequenced sample consisted of blood. The receptors were sampled from a woman between 25 and 40 years old in good health.

The chain carries TRBV5-1 and TRBJ2-1; 12 bases are shared with TRBD2. Losses at the gene ends were 0 bases for V and 7 bases for J; bases not matched to a gene: 8. In germline, CDR1 is SGHRS, CDR2 YFSETQ. This CDR3 contains 17 residues. The CDR3 nucleotides are TGCGCCAGCAGCTTGGTTCTAGCGGGGGGGCAAGGGAATGAGCAGTTCTTC. Its translation is CASSLVLAGGQGNEQFF.

With regard to this clonotype: Being one base from a much bigger clone, this may be a read error. The chain joins TRBV12-3 or TRBV12-4 to TRBJ2-3; 8 bases are a match to TRBD1. The CDR3 sequence is 17 residues long. CDR3 region: CAGSPLPGTGKADTQYF. CDR3 in DNA: TGTGCCGGCAGTCCCCTGCCCGGGACAGGAAAGGCAGATACGCAGTATTTT.

This clonotype showed up many times. V usage is TRBV28 and J usage is TRBJ2-7; 10 positions agree with TRBD1. Trimming removed 5 bases from V and 4 bases from J; junction bases left unmatched: 8. CDR1 and CDR2 from the germline V gene are MDHEN and SYDVKM. The CDR3 is 15 amino acids. The CDR3 DNA sequence: TGTGCCAGCAGTCCGCCTGGGGGACAGGGGTACGAGCAGTACTTC. It is translated as CASSPPGGQGYEQYF.

The rearrangement links TRBV4-1 to TRBJ2-1; TRBD1 matches 7 bases. Losses at the gene ends were 3 bases for V and 6 bases for J; bases not matched to a gene: 11. This CDR3 is built from 16 residues. Germline-derived CDR1 and CDR2 are MGHRA and YSYEKL. CDR3 coding DNA: TGCGCCAGCAGCCAGGCCCGCCAGGACAGGTGCAATGAGCAGTTCTTC. This translates into CASSQARQDRCNEQFF.

This rearrangement joins TRBV6-1 to TRBJ1-6; D unresolved. V lost 6 bases and J lost 5, with 8 bases in between. Germline V gene data show CDR1 as MNHNS and CDR2 as SASEGT. The CDR3 extends over 13 amino acids. The CDR3 sequence is CASRDGNNSPLHF. For the CDR3, the DNA is TGTGCCAGCAGAGATGGTAATAATTCACCCCTCCACTTT.

The V gene is TRBV6-1, the J gene TRBJ2-1; D gene unclear. The CDR3 spans 15 residues. Germline V lookup: CDR1 MNHNS, CDR2 SASEGT. Between the trimmed V and J ends, which lost 4 bases and 2 bases, there was a span of 12 bases. The DNA of the CDR3 is TGTGCCAGCAGTGTTTATAGGACCGCCTACAATGAGCAGTTCTTC. The encoded protein is CASSVYRTAYNEQFF.

This clonotype has a handful of counts. The chain recombines TRBV20-1 with TRBJ2-5; 10 bases are a match to TRBD1. The length of the CDR3 is 13 residues. J lost 5 bases, V lost 8 bases, and 8 bases had no gene match. Germline CDR1 reads DFQATT; CDR2 reads SNEGSKA (reference sequence). CDR3 region: CSSKGTGVETQYF. The CDR3 nucleotides read TGCAGTTCTAAAGGGACAGGGGTCGAGACCCAGTACTTC.

Details on this clonotype: A single base separates this from a much larger clone, so it may be a read error. The chain carries TRBV5-6 and TRBJ1-2, with 9 bases lining up with TRBD1. Germline CDR1 SGHDT, CDR2 YYEEEE. Losses at the gene ends were 9 bases for V and 4 bases for J; bases not matched to a gene: 7. CDR3 size: 13 residues. DNA for the CDR3: TGTGCCAACAGAACAGGGGGCGGCTATGGCTACACCTTC. Amino acids: CANRTGGGYGYTF.

The V and J genes are TRBV29-1 and TRBJ2-1; 16 positions agree with TRBD2. The CDR3 covers 16 residues. Per germline, CDR1 SQVTM and CDR2 ANQGSEA. Trimming removed 4 bases from V and 7 bases from J; junction bases left unmatched: 7. The DNA of the CDR3 is TGCAGCGTTGGGGGACTAGCGGGAGGGCCTAATAATGAGCAGTTCTTC. Translating gives CSVGGLAGGPNNEQFF.

This clonotype was counted a single time. This could be a read error, since a much larger clone is one nucleotide away. This chain connects TRBV29-1 to TRBJ2-1; perhaps TRBD2 as D (6 bases). This CDR3 is 17 amino acids long. Germline V gene data show CDR1 as SQVTM and CDR2 as ANQGSEA. V was trimmed by 0 bases and J by 1 base, leaving 16 bases between them. The CDR3 loop reads CSVEDVRGFPSYNEQFF. In nucleotides, the CDR3 is TGCAGCGTTGAAGATGTACGGGGGTTTCCTTCCTACAATGAGCAGTTCTTC.

V is TRBV28 and J is TRBJ1-6, with D possibly matching TRBD1 (6 bases). The CDR3 is made up of 15 amino acids. Germline CDR1 and CDR2: MDHEN and SYDVKM. Trimming took off 3 bases at V and 8 bases at J, with 14 bases between the two ends. The CDR3 reads CASSLRQATDSPLHF. CDR3 bases: TGTGCCAGCAGTTTGAGACAGGCTACAGATTCACCCCTCCACTTT.

This clonotype has more than one count but fewer than ten. The genes are TRBV7-3 and TRBJ2-1; weak D call: TRBD1 (6 bases). Trimming left V 5 bases short and J 3 bases short, with 14 bases between. Germline V gene sequence: CDR1 SGHTA, CDR2 FQGTGA. This CDR3 region has 15 residues. CDR3 in DNA: TGTGCCAGCAGCCCATCCCGGACAGACTACAATGAGCAGTTCTTC. Its protein is CASSPSRTDYNEQFF. The whole variable domain, filled in from reference TRBV7-3 and TRBJ2-1, reads GAGVSQTPSNKVTEKGKYVELRCDPISGHTALYWYRQSLGQGPEFLIYFQGTGAADDSGLPNDRFFAVRPEGSVSTLKIQRTERGDSAVYLCASSPSRTDYNEQFFGPGTRLTVL.

The chain couples TRBV3-1 to TRBJ2-5; 9 bases are shared with TRBD1. Trimming removed 0 bases from V and 9 bases from J; junction bases left unmatched: 14. This CDR3 is 17 amino acids long. From germline, CDR1 is LGHDT and CDR2 YNNKEL (reference sequence). The CDR3 loop is CASSQDLGTGTEGAQYF. The CDR3 coding sequence is TGTGCCAGCAGCCAAGATCTAGGGACAGGGACTGAGGGGGCCCAGTACTTC.

This clonotype was detected many times. J is TRBJ2-4 and V is TRBV9, with 12 bases identical to TRBD2. From germline, CDR1 is SGDLS and CDR2 YYNGEE. The CDR3 sequence is 18 residues long. The ends lost 4 bases at V and 3 bases at J; junction bases unmatched: 11. The CDR3 sequence is CASSRTSGVQRVKNIQYF. The CDR3 coding sequence is TGTGCCAGCAGCCGGACTAGCGGGGTCCAACGAGTCAAAAACATTCAGTACTTC.

V and J are TRBV12-3 or TRBV12-4 and TRBJ1-4, with TRBD1 matching 9 bases. This CDR3 contains 14 residues. With V trimmed by 3 bases and J by 7 bases, 3 bases remained unmatched. The CDR3 is CASSFRDRVEKLFF. Here the CDR3 DNA reads TGTGCCAGCAGTTTCCGGGACAGGGTTGAAAAACTGTTTTTT.

This clonotype has ten or more counts. The junction departs from germline at one end; a sequencing error may be responsible. The gene calls are TRBV3-1 and TRBJ2-1, with D perhaps assigned TRBD1 or TRBD2 (6 bases each). CDR1 and CDR2 (germline): LGHDT, YNNKEL (reference sequence). This CDR3 spans 12 amino acids. CDR3 DNA: TGCGCCAGCAGCCAAGGGGGGCGGGAGCAGTTCTTC. It translates to CASSQGGREQFF.

The sample holds a few counts of this clonotype. The chain has TRBV9 and TRBJ2-3; tentatively, D is TRBD2 (5 bases). The CDR3 covers 13 residues. Germline V gene lookup returns CDR1 SGDLS and CDR2 YYNGEE. V was cut by 3 bases and J by 4 bases, with 9 bases left in between. This CDR3 reads CASSARAADTQYF. The CDR3 nucleotides are TGTGCCAGCAGCGCCCGAGCGGCAGATACGCAGTATTTT.

The chain has TRBV21-1 and TRBJ1-2; TRBD1, as called in the table, went unchecked against the DNA. TRBV21-1 is a pseudogene segment. This CDR3 contains 13 residues. The chain's CDR3 is CASSTSRDYGYTF. CDR3 DNA: TGTGCCAGCAGCACCTCCAGGGACTATGGCTACACCTTC.

The chain uses TRBV20-1 and TRBJ1-2; D unresolved. The V gene lost 4 bases and the J gene lost 8 bases, with 14 bases spanning the gap. The CDR3 consists of 12 residues. Germline lookup yields CDR1 DFQATT and CDR2 SNEGSKA (reference sequence). CDR3 bases: TGCAGTGCTAAGCGCCCCCCCCGGGGCTACACCTTC. Protein: CSAKRPPRGYTF.

Note on this clonotype: A much bigger clone sits one base away, suggesting this may be a read error. The CDR3 sequence is CSVSWTGEYEQYF. CDR3 nucleotide sequence: TGCAGCGTCTCGTGGACAGGGGAGTACGAGCAGTACTTC. The chain uses TRBV29-1 and TRBJ2-7; TRBD1 agrees at 9 bases. There are 13 residues in the CDR3. CDR1 SQVTM and CDR2 ANQGSEA come from the germline V gene. V shed 6 bases and J 4 bases; nucleotides not matched to a gene: 7.

The chain couples TRBV14 to TRBJ2-7, with D maybe TRBD2 (5 bases). This CDR3 is built from 17 residues. V shed 6 bases and J shed 7 bases, with 28 bases lying between them. Germline V gives CDR1 SGHDN, CDR2 FVKESK. Here the CDR3 DNA reads TGTGCCAGCAGGGTCTCGAGGGTTTTAGCGAGCCCTTGGGAGCAGTACTTC. This codes for CASRVSRVLASPWEQYF.

The V gene is TRBV2, the J gene TRBJ2-5; perhaps TRBD1 as D (6 bases). Trimming shortened V by 3 bases and J by 5 bases, and 10 bases separated the two germline ends. The CDR3 has 13 amino acids. Germline V gives CDR1 SNHLY, CDR2 FYNNEI. The CDR3 DNA is TGTGCCAGCAGTGACAGGGGCTGGGAGACCCAGTACTTC. Its protein product is CASSDRGWETQYF.

The CDR3 is CASSLRGQGSTNTGELFF. The CDR3 region has the DNA TGTGCCAGCAGCTTACGGGGACAGGGGTCCACGAACACCGGGGAGCTGTTTTTT. The chain has TRBV7-9 and TRBJ2-2; 10 bases are a match to TRBD1. The germline V gene has CDR1 SEHNR and CDR2 FQNEAQ (reference sequence). The length of the CDR3 is 18 residues. Trimming at V came to 2 bases and at J to 0 bases, leaving 6 bases not matched to a gene.

The CDR3 region has the DNA TGCAGTGCTAGAAGAAGGGACTTCACAGATACGCAGTATTTT. Its protein is CSARRRDFTDTQYF. This sequence joins TRBV20-1 and TRBJ2-3; weak D call: TRBD2 (6 bases). The CDR3 contains 14 residues. Germline CDR1 and CDR2: DFQATT and SNEGSKA (reference sequence). V lost 2 bases, J lost 2 bases, and 11 bases lay in between.

This clonotype has a handful of counts. V gene TRBV12-3 or TRBV12-4 combines with J gene TRBJ1-2, with D tentatively TRBD1 (5 bases). This CDR3 is 12 amino acids long. The V gene lost 6 bases and the J gene lost 8 bases, with 13 bases spanning the gap. The CDR3 DNA reads TGTGCCAGCAGGGTCGGGGGAGGCGGCTACACCTTC. Protein: CASRVGGGGYTF.

This clonotype was detected a few times. The chain employs TRBV9 and TRBJ2-4; D not resolved. With 8 bases removed from V and 3 bases from J, the gap between germline ends came to 21 bases. This CDR3 is built from 16 residues. The germline gives CDR1 SGDLS, CDR2 YYNGEE. CDR3 bases: TGTGCCAGTGGTCCAGGCTCCTTGATAGACAAAAACATTCAGTACTTC. Translated: CASGPGSLIDKNIQYF.

The gene calls are TRBV4-2 and TRBJ1-1, with 7 bases identical to TRBD1. The V and J ends lost 4 bases and 1 base, in that order; junction bases with no gene match: 15. The germline gives CDR1 LGHNA, CDR2 YNFKEQ. The CDR3 runs to 18 residues. This CDR3 is CASSPNRGRPLRNTEAFF. The CDR3 DNA sequence: TGTGCCAGCAGCCCCAACAGGGGACGCCCGCTCCGGAACACTGAAGCTTTCTTT.

Many counts were recorded for this clonotype. The V and J genes are TRBV7-3 and TRBJ2-1, with D possibly TRBD2 on 6 matching bases. Looked up from germline, CDR1 is SGHTA and CDR2 is FQGTGA. This CDR3 comprises 16 residues. Deletions cut 1 base from V and 1 base from J, with 11 bases between. CDR3 sequence reads: CASSLSGRGSYNEQFF. The DNA of the CDR3 is TGTGCCAGCAGCTTAAGTGGGCGGGGTTCCTACAATGAGCAGTTCTTC.

This chain connects TRBV7-9 to TRBJ1-2; 8 nucleotides match TRBD1. V was pared by 7 bases and J by 7 bases, with 5 bases of the junction left unmatched. The germline gives CDR1 SEHNR, CDR2 FQNEAQ (reference sequence). The CDR3 has 12 residues. CDR3 protein: CASTGTGRGYTF. The CDR3 nucleotides are TGTGCCAGCACCGGGACAGGCCGTGGCTACACCTTC.

This chain links TRBV6-1 with TRBJ2-5; D is perhaps TRBD1 or TRBD2 (6 bases each). The J call may be mistaken, given a closer DNA end match to TRBJ2-7. The CDR3 loop spans 12 amino acids. Germline loops: CDR1 MNHNS, CDR2 SASEGT. The CDR3 DNA is TGTGCCAGCAGTGGCGGGACATCCGAGCAGTACTTC. This sequence encodes CASSGGTSEQYF.

V is TRBV28 and J is TRBJ2-1; D is unclear. From germline, CDR1 is MDHEN and CDR2 SYDVKM. CDR3 size: 12 residues. The ends were cut back, 11 bases at V and 10 bases at J, with 18 bases in the middle. For the CDR3, the DNA is TGTGCCTCAACCCAGTGGGCGGACGAGCAGTTCTTC. Its protein is CASTQWADEQFF. Based on the CDR3 plus reference TRBV28 and TRBJ2-1, the full variable domain is DVKVTQSSRYLVKRTGEKVFLECVQDMDHENMFWYRQDPGLGLRLIYFSYDVKMKEKGDIPEGYSVSREKKERFSLILESASTNQTSMYLCASTQWADEQFFGPGTRLTVL.

This sequence joins TRBV3-1 and TRBJ1-6, with 7 bases that match TRBD1. Germline V gene lookup returns CDR1 LGHDT and CDR2 YNNKEL (reference sequence). V gave up 0 bases and J gave up 10 bases; unmatched junction bases: 9. CDR3 length: 16 residues. DNA for the CDR3: TGTGCCAGCAGCCAAGAGAGAGGCAGGGGGGACTCACCCCTCCACTTT. Its translation: CASSQERGRGDSPLHF.